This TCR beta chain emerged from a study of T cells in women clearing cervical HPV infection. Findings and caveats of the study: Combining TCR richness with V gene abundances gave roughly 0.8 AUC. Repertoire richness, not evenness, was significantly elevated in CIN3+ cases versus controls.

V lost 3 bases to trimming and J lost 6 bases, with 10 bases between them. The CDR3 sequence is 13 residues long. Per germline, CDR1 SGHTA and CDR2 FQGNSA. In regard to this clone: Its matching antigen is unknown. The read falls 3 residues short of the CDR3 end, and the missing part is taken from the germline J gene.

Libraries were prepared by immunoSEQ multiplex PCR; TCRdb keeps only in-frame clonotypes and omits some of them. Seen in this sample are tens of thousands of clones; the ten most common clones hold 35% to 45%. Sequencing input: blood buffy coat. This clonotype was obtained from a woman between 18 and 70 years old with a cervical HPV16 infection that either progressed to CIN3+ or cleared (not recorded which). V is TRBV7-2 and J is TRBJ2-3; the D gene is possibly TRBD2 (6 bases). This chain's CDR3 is CASSLPSEDTQYF. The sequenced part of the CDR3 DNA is TGTGCCAGCAGCTTGCCTAGCGAGGATACG.